The clone carrying this T cell receptor beta chain was observed many times. The target antigen is unknown. MiXCR, applied by TCRdb to the 5' RACE reads, yields one record per CDR3 protein. The table has around 65,000 distinct CDR3 sequences, around 10% seen once. These data belong to a study of T-cell memory formation after mild COVID-19. The CDR3 sequence is 13 residues long. Trimming removed 10 bases from V and 5 bases from J, with 15 bases in between. Germline lookup yields CDR1 WSHSY and CDR2 SAAADI. Overall study findings and caveats: Whether second-wave clones peaking at day 37 were SARS-CoV-2 specific went unconfirmed. Detection of some responders pre-infection suggested pre-existing cross-reactive memory T cells participated. CD4+ contracting clones lay mainly in CM and EM, CD8+ ones in EMRA.

This clonotype was sampled from a man aged 18 to 30 who had mild COVID-19 (a few samples of this study predate the infection). Cell type and time point are not known. Material: PBMCs or a T cell subset sorted from them (not recorded which). The chain links TRBV10-2 to TRBJ2-4; the D gene could be TRBD1 or TRBD2 (6 bases each). The CDR3 DNA reads as TGCGCCACCCAGATGGGGGGCGAAAACATTCAGTACTTC. It yields the protein CATQMGGENIQYF.